Following are 19 T cell receptor beta chains from one sample sequenced in a study of blood T cell repertoires in COVID-19. The protocol was immunoSEQ multiplex PCR, while the TCRdb copy is restricted to in-frame clones and leaves out a portion. Altogether about 370,000 clones are present, about nine tenths being singletons, with the ten largest covering 0.86%. Sequencing was carried out using PBMCs or T cells enriched from blood (not recorded which). These receptors were collected from a woman in her thirties or forties who had been exposed to COVID-19.

This sequence joins TRBV7-9 and TRBJ2-3; possibly TRBD1 for D (5 bases). This CDR3 comprises 12 residues. Trimming left V 1 base short and J 7 bases short, with 6 bases between. CDR1 and CDR2 (germline): SEHNR, FQNEAQ (reference sequence). The CDR3 coding sequence is TGTGCCAGCAGCTTAGGACAGAATACGCAGTATTTT. Translating gives CASSLGQNTQYF.

V gene TRBV7-2 combines with J gene TRBJ1-1; TRBD1 matches at 7 bases. This CDR3 region has 15 residues. The V gene end was trimmed by 3 bases and the J gene end by 2 bases; junction bases not matched to a gene: 6. Germline lookup yields CDR1 SGHTA and CDR2 FQGNSA. CDR3 DNA: TGTGCCAGCAGCTTTCAAACAGGGGCAAACACTGAAGCTTTCTTT. The encoded protein is CASSFQTGANTEAFF.

This sequence joins TRBV11-2 and TRBJ2-2; no clear D. The ends were cut back, 2 bases at V and 7 bases at J, with 11 bases in the middle. The germline CDR1 and CDR2 sequences are SGHAT and FQNNGV. The CDR3 contains 14 residues. CDR3 residues: CASSLLATGGELFF. CDR3 sequence (DNA): TGTGCCAGCAGCTTATTAGCCACGGGCGGGGAGCTGTTTTTT.

The rearrangement joins TRBV29-1 to TRBJ2-7; no firm D call. The CDR3 totals 11 residues. V was trimmed by 4 bases and J by 4 bases, leaving 8 bases between them. CDR1 is SQVTM, CDR2 ANQGSEA, per germline. The CDR3 is CSVANGYEQYF. The CDR3 coding sequence is TGCAGCGTTGCCAACGGGTACGAGCAGTACTTC.

The chain joins TRBV29-1 to TRBJ1-4; maybe TRBD1 (5 bases). The ends were cut back, 7 bases at V and 8 bases at J, with 17 bases in the middle. The germline CDR1 and CDR2 sequences are SQVTM and ANQGSEA. The CDR3 consists of 13 residues. The CDR3 spells CSAGGSGREKLFF. CDR3 DNA sequence: TGCAGCGCGGGGGGGAGTGGAAGGGAAAAACTGTTTTTT.

The chain carries TRBV19 and TRBJ1-1; 9 bases align to TRBD1. Unmatched junction bases numbered 3, after V lost 6 bases and J lost 10 bases. Germline V CDR1 and CDR2: LNHDA, SQIVND (reference sequence). This CDR3 contains 11 residues. In nucleotides, the CDR3 is TGTGCCAGTAGACAGACAGGGGGAGCTTTCTTT. This codes for CASRQTGGAFF.

The J gene is TRBJ1-5, the V gene TRBV7-8; D is undetermined. V dropped 5 bases and J dropped 5 bases, with 10 bases sitting between them. Germline CDR1 SGHVS, CDR2 FQNEAQ. This CDR3 contains 13 residues. CDR3 nucleotide sequence: TGTGCCAGCAGCCCCCGGAGAGATCAGCCCCAGCATTTT. Protein sequence: CASSPRRDQPQHF.

A single count supports this clone. This chain connects TRBV6-2 or TRBV6-3 to TRBJ1-4; TRBD1 might be the D (5 bases). Germline assignment: CDR1 MNHEY and CDR2 SVGEGT. Trimming left V 2 bases short and J 10 bases short, with 26 bases between. The CDR3 contains 18 residues. The CDR3 sequence: CASSYPRQATVNVGKLFF. In DNA, the CDR3 is TGTGCCAGCAGTTACCCCCGACAAGCGACAGTAAACGTTGGAAAACTGTTTTTT.

The chain couples TRBV4-1 to TRBJ2-3; D remains unclear. The CDR3 has 12 amino acids. V was shortened by 0 bases and J by 6 bases, with 4 bases between the two germline ends. CDR1 is MGHRA, CDR2 YSYEKL, per germline. CDR3 in DNA: TGCGCCAGCAGCCAAGAATCGGATACGCAGTATTTT. Translated: CASSQESDTQYF.

This chain joins TRBV20-1 and TRBJ1-5, with a possible D match to TRBD1 (5 bases). Germline V CDR1 and CDR2: DFQATT, SNEGSKA (reference sequence). The CDR3 is 13 residues long. Deletions cut 3 bases from V and 7 bases from J, with 13 bases between. The CDR3 sequence is CSASRPGGQPQHF. CDR3 nucleotides: TGCAGTGCTAGTCGACCCGGGGGGCAGCCCCAGCATTTT.

The chain uses TRBV11-3 and TRBJ2-7; D perhaps matches TRBD1 (6 bases). The V and J ends lost 5 bases and 6 bases respectively, with 17 bases between them. CDR1 is SGHNT and CDR2 is YENEEA in the germline V gene. The CDR3 length is 14 residues. The CDR3 sequence: CASSPGQSTLEQYF. The CDR3, as DNA: TGTGCCAGCAGCCCGGGACAAAGCACTCTCGAGCAGTACTTC.

In this sample, this clone turned up once. The V and J genes are TRBV10-2 and TRBJ2-7, with 7 bases aligning to TRBD1. V was pared by 8 bases and J by 4 bases, with 8 bases of the junction left unmatched. The CDR3 runs 13 residues. The germline V gene has CDR1 WSHSY and CDR2 SAAADI. CDR3 bases: TGCGCCAGCGGAGTAGGGGGCGCGTACGAGCAGTACTTC. Translating it yields CASGVGGAYEQYF.

This chain links TRBV10-2 with TRBJ1-2, with D possibly TRBD1 on 6 matching bases. V was trimmed by 6 bases and J by 8 bases, leaving 13 bases between them. The germline CDR1 and CDR2 sequences are WSHSY and SAAADI. There are 12 residues in the CDR3. This chain's CDR3 is CASSTGTFGYTF. DNA for the CDR3: TGCGCCAGCAGCACAGGGACGTTCGGCTACACCTTC.

There are a few counts of this clone. The DNA for the CDR3 is TGTGCCAGCATCCCCTTAGGTCAGGACAGTACGACCTACGAGCAGTACTTC. It is translated as CASIPLGQDSTTYEQYF. The V and J genes are TRBV7-9 and TRBJ2-7; D may be TRBD1 (6 bases). This CDR3 spans 17 amino acids. The V end was cut by 7 bases, the J end by 2 bases, with 24 bases between. Germline values: CDR1 SEHNR, CDR2 FQNEAQ (reference sequence).

The chain links TRBV5-1 to TRBJ2-1; D is undetermined. V lost 3 bases and J lost 2, with 9 bases in between. The CDR3 contains 14 residues. Germline values: CDR1 SGHRS, CDR2 YFSETQ. The CDR3 region is CASSSSLPYNEQFF. CDR3 coding DNA: TGCGCCAGCAGCTCGAGTCTGCCCTACAATGAGCAGTTCTTC.

The CDR3 reads CASSEVGGYTF. The CDR3 DNA follows: TGTGCCAGCAGTGAGGTCGGGGGCTACACCTTC. V and J are TRBV25-1 and TRBJ1-2; D ambiguous. The germline V gene encodes CDR1 MGHDK and CDR2 SYGVNS. With 3 bases removed from V and 8 bases from J, the gap between germline ends came to 7 bases. This CDR3 has 11 residues.

The V gene is TRBV7-5, the J gene TRBJ2-3; the table calls TRBD1, which could not be checked here. TRBV7-5 is classified as a pseudogene. There are 16 residues in the CDR3. CDR3 loop: CARSLVGRDRADTQYF. In DNA, the CDR3 is TGTGCCAGAAGCTTAGTCGGCAGGGATAGGGCAGATACGCAGTATTTT.

The rearrangement uses TRBV13 and TRBJ1-6; D perhaps matches TRBD1 (6 bases). V shed 5 bases and J shed 8 bases, with 19 bases lying between them. Germline values: CDR1 PRHDT, CDR2 FYEKMQ (reference sequence). This CDR3 comprises 16 residues. CDR3 loop: CASSHRDRGKDSPLHF. The DNA for the CDR3 is TGTGCCAGCAGCCACAGGGATCGTGGCAAAGATTCACCCCTCCACTTT.

The chain recombines TRBV19 with TRBJ2-1; TRBD1 might be the D (6 bases). The length of the CDR3 is 16 residues. The V end was cut by 5 bases, the J end by 0 bases, with 14 bases between. CDR1 is LNHDA, CDR2 SQIVND, per germline (reference sequence). The CDR3 coding sequence is TGTGCCAGTAGTCTCCAGGGGACCATCTCCTACAATGAGCAGTTCTTC. Protein: CASSLQGTISYNEQFF.